This TCR beta chain was profiled in a study of T-cell reconstitution after alpha-beta-depleted transplantation in children listed by TCRdb under 2016. Regarding the research as a whole: Using TCR repertoire profiling, the study quantitatively followed how T-cell immune reconstitution unfolded in children after TCRalphabeta/CD19-depleted allogeneic hematopoietic cell transplantation.

Beyond this particular receptor, the publication reports: In some patients, the high TCRbeta diversity seen at day 60 was put down to recipient T cells and intrathymic progenitors that had survived conditioning. Apparently early alphabetaT-cell count recovery about two months after transplant reportedly relied on only several hundred rapidly expanded clones derived from non-depleted graft cells. Over subsequent months, a decline in hyperexpanded clone frequencies was noted, and after one year, T-cell counts and TCRbeta diversity were mostly ascribed to newly produced T cells.

Here V drops 0 bases and J drops 7 bases, and the junction holds 7 bases not matched to any gene. The germline V gene provides CDR1 SGHRS and CDR2 YFSETQ. From its cysteine to its phenylalanine, the CDR3 spans 15 amino acids. Solely the CDR3 DNA is kept, with 45 bases framed from the first base. Per the publication, the treatment or condition label means: allogeneic hematopoietic cell transplantation with graft depleted of TCRalphabeta T cells and CD19 B cells. The transplant recipients were children given TCRalphabeta/CD19-depleted allogeneic hematopoietic cell grafts. The method behind the library was PCR. The sequencer listed for this sample is Illumina HiSeq 2500. To normalize quantification of the TCRbeta repertoire, the TCR libraries were built with molecular barcoding that relied on unique molecular identifiers. TCRdb trimmed public reads at Q25 via fastp, called clones via MiXCR and kept in-frame beta chains. Every CDR3 protein is listed once, alongside the most common genes and DNA of its rows. The sample profile shows 300,000 to 400,000 distinct CDR3 sequences; more than 20% of them were found once. The ten most abundant clones make up 9.5% to 12% of the sample.

This clonotype was seen only a few times. Its antigen is still unknown. It has no much larger one-base neighbor in the sample; base qualities were not kept. Sequences were derived from PBMCs, mostly from graft donor cells, sampled 180 days after TCRalphabeta/CD19-depleted stem cell transplant. The clonotype was recovered from a male patient aged 10-17 years who had a stem cell transplant for acute lymphoblastic leukemia, so the T cells may come from the graft donor. Recombination connected TRBV5-1 to TRBJ2-1; 7 nucleotides in the junction match TRBD2. The CDR3 region: CASSLEGLGANEQFF. The DNA is TGCGCCAGCAGCTTGGAAGGACTAGGGGCAAATGAGCAGTTCTTC.